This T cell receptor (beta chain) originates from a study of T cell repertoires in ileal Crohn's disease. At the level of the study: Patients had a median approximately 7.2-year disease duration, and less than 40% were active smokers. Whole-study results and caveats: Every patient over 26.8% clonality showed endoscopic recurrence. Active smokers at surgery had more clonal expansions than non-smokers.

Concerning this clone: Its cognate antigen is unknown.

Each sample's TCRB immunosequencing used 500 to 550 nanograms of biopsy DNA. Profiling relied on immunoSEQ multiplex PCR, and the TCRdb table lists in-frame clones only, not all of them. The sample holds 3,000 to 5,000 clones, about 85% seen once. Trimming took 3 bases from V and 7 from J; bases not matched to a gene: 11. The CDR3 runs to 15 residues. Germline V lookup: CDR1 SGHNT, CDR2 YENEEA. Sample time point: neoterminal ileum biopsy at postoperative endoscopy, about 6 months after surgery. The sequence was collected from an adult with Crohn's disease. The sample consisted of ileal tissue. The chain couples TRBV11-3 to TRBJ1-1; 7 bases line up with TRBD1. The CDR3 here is CASSLLQGIPGEAFF. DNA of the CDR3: TGTGCCAGCAGCTTGTTACAGGGGATTCCCGGTGAAGCTTTCTTT.